These 18 T cell receptor beta chains originate from one sample sequenced in a study of blood T cells in healthy people across ages. A sample-barcoded 5' primer and a J-beta primer mix were used in a second PCR of about 7 to 12 cycles. In TCRdb, the 5' RACE reads were re-called with MiXCR into one record per CDR3 protein. In the table there are about 720,000 distinct CDR3 sequences, about a fifth of which are singletons. The sample taken for sequencing was blood. These receptors were obtained from a man aged 65 to 79 in good health.

The rearrangement joins TRBV5-1 to TRBJ2-1; TRBD2 matches 11 bases. This CDR3 spans 16 amino acids. Germline CDR1 is SGHRS and CDR2 is YFSETQ. V lost 1 base, J lost 4 bases, and 4 bases stayed unmatched. DNA for the CDR3: TGCGCCAGCAGCTTGACTAGCGGGGGCCTTTACAATGAGCAGTTCTTC. Its translation is CASSLTSGGLYNEQFF.

The chain uses TRBV19 and TRBJ1-5; possible D gene TRBD1, 5 bases. Germline values: CDR1 LNHDA, CDR2 SQIVND (reference sequence). The CDR3 is 14 residues long. The V end lost 3 bases, the J end lost 2 bases, and 8 bases lay between the germline ends. This CDR3 is CASSIWGGNQPQHF. The CDR3 DNA follows: TGTGCCAGTAGTATTTGGGGGGGCAATCAGCCCCAGCATTTT.

V is TRBV20-1 and J is TRBJ2-1; unclear D gene. Germline lookup yields CDR1 DFQATT and CDR2 SNEGSKA (reference sequence). CDR3 length: 13 residues. V was clipped by 6 bases and J by 5 bases, with 14 bases between them. The CDR3 reads CSASAINHNEQFF. In DNA, the CDR3 is TGCAGTGCCTCAGCGATAAACCACAATGAGCAGTTCTTC.

CDR3 amino acids: CASSQERALRDTQYF. For the CDR3, the DNA is TGCGCCAGCAGCCAAGAGCGGGCCCTAAGGGATACGCAGTATTTT. The chain couples TRBV4-3 to TRBJ2-3; maybe TRBD2 (5 bases). CDR1 and CDR2 from the germline V gene are LGHNA and YSLEER. CDR3 length: 15 amino acids. Between the trimmed V and J ends, which lost 0 bases and 6 bases, there was a span of 13 bases.

The sample holds a few counts of this clonotype. The conserved closing phenylalanine or tryptophan is absent in this CDR3, likely reflecting a read error. This chain connects TRBV20-1 to TRBJ1-2; 8 positions agree with TRBD1. Germline values: CDR1 DFQATT, CDR2 SNEGSKA (reference sequence). The CDR3 is 14 amino acids. The trim removed 2 bases at V and 4 bases at J, leaving 6 bases unmatched. The CDR3: CSARYDRGSYGYTS. The CDR3 nucleotides read TGCAGTGCTAGATACGACAGGGGCTCCTATGGCTACACCTCC.

This clonotype was detected only a few times. The chain has TRBV9 and TRBJ1-2, with a tentative D call TRBD1 (5 bases). V dropped 2 bases and J dropped 10 bases, with 9 bases sitting between them. Germline-derived CDR1 and CDR2 are SGDLS and YYNGEE. This CDR3 contains 11 residues. The CDR3: CASSVGGNYTF. The CDR3 DNA follows: TGTGCCAGCAGCGTTGGGGGAAACTACACCTTC.

At least ten counts were recorded for this clonotype. The rearrangement links TRBV29-1 to TRBJ2-3, with 13 bases matching TRBD2. The CDR3 extends over 15 amino acids. V shed 8 bases, J shed 2 bases, and the junction held 7 bases outside the gene matches. Germline CDR1 is SQVTM and CDR2 is ANQGSEA. The CDR3, as DNA: TGCAGCTTAAGGGGACTAGCGGGGATCACAGATACGCAGTATTTT. Its protein product is CSLRGLAGITDTQYF.

This chain connects TRBV20-1 to TRBJ2-4; 9 positions match TRBD1. The CDR3 length is 15 residues. The germline gives CDR1 DFQATT, CDR2 SNEGSKA (reference sequence). Losses at the gene ends were 3 bases for V and 3 bases for J; bases not matched to a gene: 6. This CDR3 is CSASRTGALKNIQYF. DNA for the CDR3: TGCAGTGCTAGCAGGACAGGGGCCCTCAAAAACATTCAGTACTTC.

The table lists this clonotype with a few counts. One end of the junction is discordant with germline, which a read error may explain. J is TRBJ1-1 and V is TRBV6-6, with D possibly TRBD1 on 6 matching bases. CDR3 length: 12 residues. Looked up from germline, CDR1 is MNHNY and CDR2 is SVGAGI (reference sequence). CDR3 coding DNA: TGTGCCAGCAGTCACCAACAGGGTACGGGGATCTTT. Translating it yields CASSHQQGTGIF.

This clonotype was counted a few times. The chain joins TRBV10-3 to TRBJ2-5; 9 bases agree with TRBD1. The CDR3 consists of 20 residues. The germline V gene has CDR1 ENHRY and CDR2 SYGVKD. After removal of 0 bases from V and 7 bases from J, the junction contained 21 bases not matched to a gene. CDR3 nucleotides: TGTGCCATCAGTGAGTCGTTTTTGGGACAGGGCGTCCACGAGGGGTGGACCCAGTACTTC. It translates to CAISESFLGQGVHEGWTQYF.

As for this clonotype: Given the absence of the conserved phenylalanine or tryptophan at the CDR3 end, a read error is likely. The chain uses TRBV13 and TRBJ1-2, with D perhaps TRBD1 (6 bases). The CDR3 totals 14 residues. V was clipped by 0 bases and J by 4 bases, with 9 bases between them. CDR1 PRHDT and CDR2 FYEKMQ come from the germline V gene (reference sequence). As DNA, the CDR3 is TGTGCCAGCAGCTTAGGTACAGGGATCTATGGCTACACCCTC. Protein product: CASSLGTGIYGYTL.

There are a few counts of this clonotype. V gene TRBV18 combines with J gene TRBJ1-6; D is ambiguous. Trimming removed 0 bases from V and 10 bases from J, with 7 bases in between. The CDR3 loop spans 13 amino acids. Germline V gene data show CDR1 as KGHSH and CDR2 as LQKENI. This chain's CDR3 is CASSPPLDSPLHF. The CDR3 DNA follows: TGTGCCAGCTCACCACCTTTAGACTCACCCCTCCACTTT.

V and J are TRBV6-5 and TRBJ2-1; TRBD2 agrees at 7 bases. The CDR3 length is 14 residues. The J segment lost 7 bases and the V segment lost 5 bases, leaving 8 bases of the junction unmatched. Germline V CDR1 and CDR2: MNHEY, SVGAGI. DNA of the CDR3: TGTGCCAGCAGTACCGATAGGCGGGGGAATGAGCAGTTCTTC. This gives the protein CASSTDRRGNEQFF.

V is TRBV6-5 and J is TRBJ2-5, with a possible D match to TRBD2 (6 bases). The J call may be wrong; the DNA end is better matched by TRBJ2-1. CDR1 is MNHEY, CDR2 SVGAGI, per germline. CDR3 size: 12 residues. DNA of the CDR3: TGTGCCAGCAGTTCGTTCCTAGCGGAGCAGTTCTTC. Amino acids: CASSSFLAEQFF.

The chain combines TRBV18 with TRBJ1-1, with a tentative D call TRBD1 (6 bases). V lost 10 bases and J lost 0, with 15 bases in between. Per germline, CDR1 KGHSH and CDR2 LQKENI. This CDR3 spans 14 amino acids. CDR3 amino acids: CAISQGSLNTEAFF. The DNA of the CDR3 is TGTGCCATCTCGCAGGGGAGTCTGAACACTGAAGCTTTCTTT.

This CDR3 is CASSSPGKSSYEQYF. CDR3 sequence (DNA): TGTGCCAGCAGCTCCCCAGGGAAAAGCTCCTACGAGCAGTACTTC. This chain links TRBV5-5 with TRBJ2-7; weak D call: TRBD1 (5 bases). Between the trimmed V and J ends, which lost 3 bases and 0 bases, there was a span of 13 bases. Germline values: CDR1 SGHKS, CDR2 YYEKEE (reference sequence). This CDR3 has 15 amino acids.

This CDR3 reads CSAQQGGDTGELFF. The CDR3 nucleotides read TGCAGCGCCCAACAGGGGGGCGACACCGGGGAGCTGTTTTTT. The chain uses TRBV29-1 and TRBJ2-2, with 8 bases identical to TRBD1. CDR1 and CDR2 from the germline V gene are SQVTM and ANQGSEA. The CDR3 is 14 amino acids. The ends lost 7 bases at V and 3 bases at J; junction bases unmatched: 7.

A few counts support this clonotype. The chain has TRBV7-9 and TRBJ1-4; D is undetermined. V was cut by 1 base and J by 8 bases, with 11 bases left in between. The germline V gene has CDR1 SEHNR and CDR2 FQNEAQ (reference sequence). The CDR3 is 14 residues long. As DNA, the CDR3 is TGTGCCAGCAGCTTAGTGGGCGGTCAGGAAAAACTGTTTTTT. It is translated as CASSLVGGQEKLFF.